The sequence of this T cell receptor beta chain was determined in a study of cytomegalovirus exposure and HLA in healthy donors. The PCR used 60 Vbeta and 13 Jbeta primers. As originally analysed: A later analysis tallied tens of millions of unique TCR beta chains, approximately 10 million of them shared. Data came from immunoSEQ multiplex PCR; TCRdb stores just in-frame clones and leaves some out. That table supplies the V and J calls and clone size; D and trimming were determined from the DNA. The sample includes about 140,000 clones, roughly 80% of them seen just once. Germline CDR1 and CDR2: SEHNR and FQNEAQ (reference sequence). The junction had 7 bases not matched to a gene; V was cut back by 1 base and J by 1 base. The CDR3 loop spans 18 amino acids.

The sample was PBMCs. This chain links TRBV7-9 with TRBJ2-5; 12 bases are a match to TRBD2. This clonotype originated in a man between 35 and 55 years old in good health and CMV-seronegative. As DNA, the CDR3 is TGTGCCAGCAGCTTAGGACTAGCGGGAGTTTCGGCCCAAGAGACCCAGTACTTC. This gives the protein CASSLGLAGVSAQETQYF.